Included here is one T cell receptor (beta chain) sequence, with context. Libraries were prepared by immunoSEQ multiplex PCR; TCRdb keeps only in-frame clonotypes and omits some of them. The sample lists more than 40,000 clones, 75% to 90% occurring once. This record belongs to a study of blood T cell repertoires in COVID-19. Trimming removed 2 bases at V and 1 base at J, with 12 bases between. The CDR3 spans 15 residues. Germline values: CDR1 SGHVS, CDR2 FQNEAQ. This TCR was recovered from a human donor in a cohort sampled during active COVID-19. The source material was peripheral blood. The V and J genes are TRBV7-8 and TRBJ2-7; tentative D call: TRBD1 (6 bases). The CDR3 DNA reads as TGTGCCAGCAGCTTAACCACAGGGCTATCCTACGAGCAGTACTTC. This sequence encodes CASSLTTGLSYEQYF. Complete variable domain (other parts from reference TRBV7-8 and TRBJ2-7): GAGVSQSPRYKVAKRGQDVALRCDPISGHVSLFWYQQALGQGPEFLTYFQNEAQLDKSGLPSDRFFAERPEGSVSTLKIQRTQQEDSAVYLCASSLTTGLSYEQYFGPGTRLTVT.